This is a list of T cell receptor beta chains from one sample in a study of CD8 T cells in Susac syndrome. TCRdb re-called the immunoSEQ multiplex PCR reads with MiXCR, one entry per CDR3 protein. The data hold 200,000 to 250,000 distinct CDR3 sequences, with 94% observed a single time. Material: CD4+ T cells from PBMCs. The receptors stem from a human donor with Susac syndrome. Each CDR3 is given with its conserved first and last residue. Each record gives: D gene, J gene, clone size, V gene, CDR3 DNA, CDR3 protein. D genes are given only for firm matches. Part of the rows lack a size; the others show once, few, many or a class for expanded clones.

- | TRBJ1-2 | - | TRBV27 | TGTGCCAGCAGCTCCGGACCACGGGGCGGTCTTAACTATGGCTACACCTTC | CASSSGPRGGLNYGYTF
- | TRBJ1-1 | - | TRBV28 | TGTGCCAGCAGTTTGACGCGGGACGGAGGGAACACTGAAGCTTTCTTT | CASSLTRDGGNTEAFF
- | TRBJ1-2 | - | TRBV6-2/TRBV6-3 | TGTGCCAGCAGGCCCACAGGAATCTCCTATGGCTACACCTTC | CASRPTGISYGYTF
- | TRBJ2-4 | - | TRBV28 | TGTGCCAGCAGTCCTCAAGGGCAAAGCAAAAACATTCAGTACTTC | CASSPQGQSKNIQYF
- | TRBJ2-1 | - | TRBV20-1 | TGCAGTGCTACCCGGAACAATGAGCAGTTCTTC | CSATRNNEQFF
- | TRBJ2-3 | - | TRBV20-1 | TGCAGTGTCCACCCGAGTGGCACAGATACGCAGTATTTT | CSVHPSGTDTQYF
- | TRBJ1-2 | - | TRBV12-3/TRBV12-4 | TGTGCCAGCAGTTTGTCTAGTGAGGTGCGCCTAAAGGCCTTC | CASSLSSEVRLKAF
- | TRBJ1-1 | - | TRBV30 | TGTGCCTGGAACCCCCGGACAGAAGCTTTCTTT | CAWNPRTEAFF
TRBD1 | TRBJ2-2 | - | TRBV4-3 | TGCGCCAGCAGCCAAGTTTCATCAGGGGGCTTCGGGGAGCTGTTTTTT | CASSQVSSGGFGELFF
- | TRBJ2-2 | - | TRBV7-9 | TGTGCCAGCAGTTATCAAGCGAACACCGGGGAGCTGTTTTTT | CASSYQANTGELFF
- | TRBJ1-1 | - | TRBV5-1 | TGCGCCAGCAGCTTTGGGAATGAAGCTTTCTTT | CASSFGNEAFF
- | TRBJ2-1 | - | TRBV7-9 | TGTGCCAGCAGCCCTGAGGGGGGGCTAGGACTCTACAATGAGCAGTTCTTC | CASSPEGGLGLYNEQFF
TRBD1 | TRBJ2-3 | - | TRBV28 | TGTGCCAGCACTGGGGACAGGGTCACAGATACGCAGTATTTT | CASTGDRVTDTQYF
- | TRBJ2-5 | - | TRBV20-1 | TGCAGTGCTTCCAGGGCCCAAGAGACCCAGTACTTC | CSASRAQETQYF
- | TRBJ2-3 | - | TRBV5-1 | TGCGCCAGCAGCAGGCCGGGGGAAGATACGCAGTATTTT | CASSRPGEDTQYF
- | TRBJ1-5 | - | TRBV6-5 | TGTGCCAGCAGGAGGGAACTCCAACAGCCCCAGCATTTT | CASRRELQQPQHF
TRBD2 | TRBJ2-3 | few | TRBV12-3/TRBV12-4 | TGTGCCAGCAGTCGCGGGGGGGTCACAGATACGCAGTATTTT | CASSRGGVTDTQYF
- | TRBJ2-6 | - | TRBV15 | TGTGCCACCAGCAGAGAGACAAGGGTCGGCTCTGGGGCCAACGTTCTGACTTTC | CATSRETRVGSGANVLTF
TRBD2 | TRBJ2-7 | - | TRBV30 | TGTGCCTGGAGTCCCATGGGTGGCGGGGGGGCGAACGGCGAGCAGTACTTC | CAWSPMGGGGANGEQYF
TRBD2 | TRBJ2-7 | - | TRBV20-1 | TGCAGTGCTAGATCAGGGGTAGCGGGGGCGAATACCTACGAGCAGTACTTC | CSARSGVAGANTYEQYF
- | TRBJ1-4 | once | TRBV4-3 | TGCGCCAGCAGCCAAGAATGGGGTGCTGAAAAACTGTTTTTT | CASSQEWGAEKLFF
- | TRBJ1-2 | once | TRBV20-1 | TGCAGTGCTAGAAAAAGCTCATCCGGAGGGGACTATGGCTACACCTTC | CSARKSSSGGDYGYTF
- | TRBJ1-5 | - | TRBV30 | TGTGCCTGGAGTGGCCGCGGAGGGGCAAATCAGCCCCAGCATTTT | CAWSGRGGANQPQHF
TRBD1 | TRBJ1-3 | once | TRBV29-1 | TGCAGCGTTGCCCCCGACAGGGGGGACACCATATATTTT | CSVAPDRGDTIYF
- | TRBJ1-6 | - | TRBV11-2 | TGTGCCAGCAGCCGTACTGCCGGGACGGGAAATTCACCCCTCCACTTT | CASSRTAGTGNSPLHF
- | TRBJ2-7 | - | TRBV2 | TGTGCCAGCAGTGAAGCGGGCAGCCAGGCCTACGAGCAGTACTTC | CASSEAGSQAYEQYF
- | TRBJ2-4 | - | TRBV7-2 | TGTGCCAGCAGCTCCGAGAGGAACGTTCAGTACTTC | CASSSERNVQYF
TRBD1 | TRBJ1-2 | once | TRBV7-2 | TGTGCCAGCAGCTGGTCCTCAGGGGGAGGCTACACCTTC | CASSWSSGGGYTF
TRBD1 | TRBJ1-2 | - | TRBV4-3 | TGCGCCAGCAGCCAATTGGCGAGGACAGGTTCTAACTATGGCTACACCTTC | CASSQLARTGSNYGYTF
TRBD1 | TRBJ2-7 | - | TRBV7-2 | TGTGCCAGCAGCTTAGGGACAGGGTCGGTCTACGAGCAGTACTTC | CASSLGTGSVYEQYF
- | TRBJ2-1 | - | TRBV20-1 | TGCAGTGCACCGTCCCGAAACTCCTACAATGAGCAGTTCTTC | CSAPSRNSYNEQFF
- | TRBJ2-1 | once | TRBV30 | TGTGCCTGGTGGCGACGAGAACCTTACAATGAGCAGTTCTTC | CAWWRREPYNEQFF
- | TRBJ1-1 | - | TRBV4-3 | TGCGCCAGCAGCCAAGATCCGAATTCTGAAGCTTTCTTT | CASSQDPNSEAFF
- | TRBJ2-7 | - | TRBV5-4 | TGTGCCAGCAGCTGGGCTAGCTCCTACGAGCAGTACTTC | CASSWASSYEQYF
- | TRBJ2-5 | once | TRBV9 | TGTGCCAGCAGCGCCCAGCAGGCAATGGAGACCCAGTACTTC | CASSAQQAMETQYF
TRBD1 | TRBJ1-6 | - | TRBV19 | TGTGCCAGTAGTACCCCCCGGGGGACAGAACCTAATTCACCCCTCCACTTT | CASSTPRGTEPNSPLHF
- | TRBJ2-1 | once | TRBV20-1 | TGCAGTGCTATAAGCCGCAGGTCACACAATGAGCAGTTCTTC | CSAISRRSHNEQFF